This T cell receptor (beta chain) came from a study of shared clonotypes between healthy human individuals. Study context: Per-donor plates numbered three CD4 naive, three CD4 memory, two CD8 naive and one CD8 memory. Study findings and constraints: On the whole, naive subsets had larger estimated richness than memory subsets had. How much donors shared clonotypes was expected to be affected by sequencing depth.

Donors comprised only Caucasian adults living in Nashville, Tennessee. Using immunoSEQ multiplex PCR, the repertoire was profiled, and TCRdb retains in-frame clones only, with some absent. This repertoire shows a few million clones, approximately 95% found once; its top ten account for around 0.13%. Comments on this clone: What it binds is unknown.

Trimming took off 5 bases at V and 2 bases at J, with 12 bases between the two ends. This CDR3 region has 15 residues. Per the germline V gene, CDR1 is MDHEN and CDR2 is SYDVKM. V gene TRBV28 combines with J gene TRBJ1-4, with D possibly matching TRBD1 (5 bases). This clonotype was obtained from a man younger than 30 in good health. The sequencing input was naive CD4+ T cells sorted from blood. Subset: CD45RA+ positively selected. CDR3 region: CASSGGLGTNEKLFF. CDR3 bases: TGTGCCAGCAGTGGGGGACTGGGGACTAATGAAAAACTGTTTTTT.